This T cell receptor (beta chain) was recovered during a study of shared clonotypes between healthy human individuals. Study-wide points: Non-shared clonotypes were found to have lower generation probabilities than the clonotypes that were shared by all four of the sorted-subset donors.

Germline V gene sequence: CDR1 SGHAT, CDR2 FQNNGV. J was trimmed by 12 bases and V by 5 bases; bases with no gene match: 15. This CDR3 spans 16 amino acids. Deep-level settings were used for running the assay. Genomic DNA per cell subset filled all wells of several immunoSEQ plates. Produced via immunoSEQ multiplex PCR; TCRdb's table is partial and in-frame only. Of around 1.6 million clones listed, approximately 98% are singletons. In regard to this clone: Its antigen is as yet unknown.

Donors comprised healthy HIV-negative adults lacking recent acute infections or vaccinations. The source of this sequence is a young man in good health. V usage is TRBV11-2 and J usage is TRBJ2-1, with 11 positions matching TRBD2. The source material was naive CD4+ T cells sorted from blood. Subset in this sample: CD45RA+ positively selected. CDR3 DNA: TGTGCCAGCAGCCAGGGGGCTAGCGGGAGGATCCATGGGCAGTTCTTC. Amino acids: CASSQGASGRIHGQFF.